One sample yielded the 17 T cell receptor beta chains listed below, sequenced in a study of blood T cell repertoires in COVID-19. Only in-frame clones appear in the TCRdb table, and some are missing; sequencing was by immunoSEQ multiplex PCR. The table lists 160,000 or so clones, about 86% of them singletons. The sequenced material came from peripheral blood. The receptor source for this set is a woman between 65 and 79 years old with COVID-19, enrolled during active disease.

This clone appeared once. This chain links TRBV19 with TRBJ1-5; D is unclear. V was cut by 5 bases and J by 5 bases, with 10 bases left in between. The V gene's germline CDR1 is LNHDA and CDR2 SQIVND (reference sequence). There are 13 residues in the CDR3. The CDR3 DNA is TGTGCCAGTAGTTCGTCAGGCGATCAGCCCCAGCATTTT. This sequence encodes CASSSSGDQPQHF.

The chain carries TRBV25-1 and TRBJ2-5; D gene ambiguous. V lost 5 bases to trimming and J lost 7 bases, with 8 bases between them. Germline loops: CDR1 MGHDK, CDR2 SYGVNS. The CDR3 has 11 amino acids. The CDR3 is CASSQRGTQYF. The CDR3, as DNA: TGTGCCAGCAGTCAGCGTGGGACCCAGTACTTC.

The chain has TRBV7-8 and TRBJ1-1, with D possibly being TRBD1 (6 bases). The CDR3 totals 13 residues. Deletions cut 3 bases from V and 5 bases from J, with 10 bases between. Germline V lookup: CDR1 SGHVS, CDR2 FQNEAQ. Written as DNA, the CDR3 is TGTGCCAGCAGCTTGGGGGCCGGAACTGAAGCTTTCTTT. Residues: CASSLGAGTEAFF.

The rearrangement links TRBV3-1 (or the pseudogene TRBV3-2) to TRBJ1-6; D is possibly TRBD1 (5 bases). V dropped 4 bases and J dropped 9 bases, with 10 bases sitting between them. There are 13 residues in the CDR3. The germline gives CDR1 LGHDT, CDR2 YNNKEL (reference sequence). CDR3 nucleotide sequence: TGTGCCAGCAGCCCACCAGGGATTTCACCCCTCCACTTT. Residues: CASSPPGISPLHF.

CDR3 protein: CAWSGIPRRLNTEAFF. CDR3 DNA sequence: TGTGCCTGGAGTGGAATTCCTCGTCGGTTGAACACTGAAGCTTTCTTT. This chain joins TRBV30 and TRBJ1-1; D not certain. Trimming removed 1 base at V and 0 bases at J, with 15 bases between. Germline CDR1 GTSNPN, CDR2 SVGIG (reference sequence). The CDR3 is 16 amino acids.

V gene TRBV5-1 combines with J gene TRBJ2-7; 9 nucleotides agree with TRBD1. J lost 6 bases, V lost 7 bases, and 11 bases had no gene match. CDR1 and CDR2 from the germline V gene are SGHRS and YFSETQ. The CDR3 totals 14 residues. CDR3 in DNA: TGCGCCAGCCGGCTTGGGGACAGGGACGCCGAGCAGTACTTC. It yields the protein CASRLGDRDAEQYF.

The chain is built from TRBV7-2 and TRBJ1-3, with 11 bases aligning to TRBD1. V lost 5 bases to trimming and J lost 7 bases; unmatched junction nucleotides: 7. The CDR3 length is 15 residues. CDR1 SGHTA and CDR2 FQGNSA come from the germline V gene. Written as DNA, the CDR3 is TGTGCCAGCAGCCCACGAGGACAGGGGGCCAACACCATATATTTT. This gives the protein CASSPRGQGANTIYF.

The CDR3 DNA is TGTGCCAGCAGCCAGACAGGTTTAAATCAGCCCCAGCATTTT. This sequence encodes CASSQTGLNQPQHF. The rearrangement links TRBV9 to TRBJ1-5, with a possible D match to TRBD1 (6 bases). CDR3 length equals 14 residues. In germline, CDR1 is SGDLS, CDR2 YYNGEE. V gave up 4 bases and J gave up 4 bases, with 12 bases separating them.

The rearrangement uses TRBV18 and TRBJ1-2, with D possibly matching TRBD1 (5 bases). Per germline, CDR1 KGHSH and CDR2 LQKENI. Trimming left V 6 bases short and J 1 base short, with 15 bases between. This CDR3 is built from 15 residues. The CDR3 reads CASSPQGSDNYGYTF. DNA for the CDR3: TGTGCCAGCTCGCCCCAGGGTTCCGATAACTATGGCTACACCTTC.

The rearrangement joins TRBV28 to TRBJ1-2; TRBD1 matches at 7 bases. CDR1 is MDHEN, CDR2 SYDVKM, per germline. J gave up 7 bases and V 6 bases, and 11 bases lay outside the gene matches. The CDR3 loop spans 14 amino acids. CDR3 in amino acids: CASRISTGSGGYTF. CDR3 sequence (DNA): TGTGCCAGCAGAATATCGACAGGGAGTGGTGGCTACACCTTC.

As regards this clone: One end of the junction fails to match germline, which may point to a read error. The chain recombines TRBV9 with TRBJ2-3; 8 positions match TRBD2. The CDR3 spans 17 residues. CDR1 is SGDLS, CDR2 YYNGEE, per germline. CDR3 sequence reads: CASSASGGGGTTDTQYF. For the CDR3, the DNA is TGTGCCAGCAGCGCCAGCGGGGGCGGGGGCACCACAGACACGCAGTATTTT.

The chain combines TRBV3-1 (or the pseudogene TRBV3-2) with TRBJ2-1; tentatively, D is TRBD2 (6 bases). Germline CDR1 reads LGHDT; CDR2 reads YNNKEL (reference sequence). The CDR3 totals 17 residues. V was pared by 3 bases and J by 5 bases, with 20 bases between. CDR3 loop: CASSHTRYAGRNNEQFF. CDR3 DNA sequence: TGTGCCAGCAGCCATACGAGGTACGCGGGGAGAAACAATGAGCAGTTCTTC.

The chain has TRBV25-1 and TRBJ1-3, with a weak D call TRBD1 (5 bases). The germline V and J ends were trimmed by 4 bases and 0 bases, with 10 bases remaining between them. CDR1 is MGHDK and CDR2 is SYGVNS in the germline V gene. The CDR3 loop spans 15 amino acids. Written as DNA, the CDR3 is TGTGCCAGCAGTGCTGGGGCCAACTCTGGAAACACCATATATTTT. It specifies CASSAGANSGNTIYF.

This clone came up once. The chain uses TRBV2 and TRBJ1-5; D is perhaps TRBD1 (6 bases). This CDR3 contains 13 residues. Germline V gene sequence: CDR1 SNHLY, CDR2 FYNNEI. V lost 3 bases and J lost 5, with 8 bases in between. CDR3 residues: CASSEDSYQPQHF. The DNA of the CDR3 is TGTGCCAGCAGTGAGGACAGCTATCAGCCCCAGCATTTT.

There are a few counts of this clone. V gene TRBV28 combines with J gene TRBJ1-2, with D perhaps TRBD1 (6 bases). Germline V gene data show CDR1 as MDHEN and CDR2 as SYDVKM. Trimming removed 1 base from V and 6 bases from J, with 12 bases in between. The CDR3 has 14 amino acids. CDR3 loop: CASSLSGRGDGYTF. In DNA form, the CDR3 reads TGTGCCAGCAGTTTATCTGGCAGGGGAGATGGCTACACCTTC.

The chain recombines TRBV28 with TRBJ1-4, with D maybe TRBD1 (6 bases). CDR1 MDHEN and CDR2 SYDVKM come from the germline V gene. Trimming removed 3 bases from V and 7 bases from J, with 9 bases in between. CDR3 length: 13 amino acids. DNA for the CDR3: TGTGCCAGCAGTTTGGTCAGGGGTGAAAAACTGTTTTTT. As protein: CASSLVRGEKLFF.

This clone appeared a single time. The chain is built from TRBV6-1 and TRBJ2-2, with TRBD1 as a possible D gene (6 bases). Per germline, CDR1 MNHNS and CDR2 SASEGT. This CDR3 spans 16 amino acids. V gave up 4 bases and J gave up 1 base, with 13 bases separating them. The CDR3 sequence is CASSGTGSLNTGELFF. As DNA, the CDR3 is TGTGCCAGCAGTGGTACAGGGTCTCTGAACACCGGGGAGCTGTTTTTT.